This TCR beta chain came from a study of T cells after yellow fever vaccination. Study-wide points: Most clones from primary vaccination were detected again post-booster (around 96% CD4, approximately 90% CD8).

This clonotype was counted many times. What it recognizes is unknown. The TCR cDNA carried a universal primer site and UMIs from 5'RACE template switching. Using its own MiXCR run on the 5' RACE reads, TCRdb lists one record per CDR3 protein. The sample records about 130,000 distinct CDR3 sequences, 8.9% being singletons. The sample consisted of CD8+ T cells sorted from PBMCs, taken on the day of the yellow fever booster vaccination. The TCR was taken from a man aged 18 to 35 who received the YFV17D yellow fever vaccine.

CDR3 in amino acids: CASSQGGLGYNEQFF. The CDR3 DNA follows: TGCGCCAGCAGCCAAGGGGGTTTGGGTTACAATGAGCAGTTCTTC. The V gene is TRBV4-1, the J gene TRBJ2-1, with D hard to call. V was pared by 1 base and J by 4 bases, with 11 bases between. The CDR3 is 15 amino acids. CDR1 and CDR2 (germline): MGHRA, YSYEKL.